The rows below give T cell receptor beta chains drawn from one sample of a study of CXCR3-negative and CXCR3-positive naive CD8 T cells. TCRdb reprocessed the 5' RACE reads, keeping one entry per CDR3 protein, no DNA. The repertoire table contains approximately 83,000 distinct CDR3 sequences. What was sequenced was naive CXCR3- CD8+ T cells from blood. Receptors were obtained from a human donor in good health. Some clones in this sample may be carry-over from other donors' samples. CDR3s include the opening cysteine and the closing phenylalanine or tryptophan.

J gene,V gene,CDR3 protein
TRBJ2-7,TRBV15,CATSETGNTIYEQYF
TRBJ2-1,TRBV5-6,CASSLAGGEQFF
TRBJ2-1,TRBV5-6,CASSPSGGIYNEQFF
TRBJ1-1,TRBV11-2,CASSLEAGFTEAFF
TRBJ2-4,TRBV7-9,CASSLLTGYGNIQYF
TRBJ2-2,TRBV5-4,CASSFTRPNTGELFF
TRBJ1-5,TRBV9,CASSVGGSNQPQHF
TRBJ2-3,TRBV20-1,CSASGLDTQYF
TRBJ2-2,TRBV9,CASSVAGLAGGPYTGELFF
TRBJ2-1,TRBV4-2,CASSLTLEGSSYNEQVF
TRBJ2-1,TRBV4-3,CASSQDRLAGGGDEQFF
TRBJ2-5,TRBV28,CASSSADSGGPQETQYF
TRBJ2-1,TRBV20-1,CSARTIKNLGNEQFF
TRBJ2-1,TRBV28,CASGNLHAGSYNEQFF
TRBJ2-3,TRBV7-9,CASSTRTGSTDTQYF
TRBJ2-3,TRBV28,CASSWRRETADTQYF
TRBJ2-3,TRBV20-1,CSAPGAGGPSDTQYF
TRBJ2-5,TRBV28,CASRRGETQYF
TRBJ2-7,TRBV15,CATSRDRKLAGDYEQYF
TRBJ2-2,TRBV9,CASNHLGQSTGELFF
TRBJ2-2,TRBV7-6,CASSLALRTGDTGELFF
TRBJ2-7,TRBV5-1,CASSSGLGLASYEQYF
TRBJ2-2,TRBV29-1,CSVEVAPGELFF
TRBJ2-7,TRBV7-9,CASSYGRDEQYF
TRBJ2-7,TRBV20-1,CSARDLNAHEQYF
TRBJ1-1,TRBV21-1,CASSSRDRPLNTEAFF
TRBJ1-1,TRBV19,CASSRGLYQNTEAFF
TRBJ2-2,TRBV7-6,CASSLTEGPNTGELFF
TRBJ2-7,TRBV2,CASTRQGESYEQYF
TRBJ2-1,TRBV3-1,CASSQGPEPGGNEQFF
TRBJ1-5,TRBV28,CASILDRQVQPQHF
TRBJ1-5,TRBV5-1,CAKRGHSNQPQHF
TRBJ1-1,TRBV7-9,CASSSSTEAFF
TRBJ1-1,TRBV27,CASSLRQGAPRDTEAFF
TRBJ2-1,TRBV5-6,CASSPWTEVYNEQFF
TRBJ2-5,TRBV10-3,CAIRRLGQETQYF
TRBJ2-5,TRBV6-1,CASTLDRGHEEETQYF
TRBJ2-7,TRBV7-8,CASTERPGDEQYF
TRBJ1-2,TRBV20-1,CSAARGRDYGYTF
TRBJ2-3,TRBV5-4,CASTPGLSGTDTQYF
TRBJ2-7,TRBV7-9,CASSIERDYEQYF
TRBJ2-3,TRBV7-2,CASSLPLAPTSTDTQYF
TRBJ2-3,TRBV25-1,CASSVPQADTQYF
TRBJ1-2,TRBV21-1,CASSKAGDSNYGYTF
TRBJ1-5,TRBV6-6,CASEGGNQPQHF